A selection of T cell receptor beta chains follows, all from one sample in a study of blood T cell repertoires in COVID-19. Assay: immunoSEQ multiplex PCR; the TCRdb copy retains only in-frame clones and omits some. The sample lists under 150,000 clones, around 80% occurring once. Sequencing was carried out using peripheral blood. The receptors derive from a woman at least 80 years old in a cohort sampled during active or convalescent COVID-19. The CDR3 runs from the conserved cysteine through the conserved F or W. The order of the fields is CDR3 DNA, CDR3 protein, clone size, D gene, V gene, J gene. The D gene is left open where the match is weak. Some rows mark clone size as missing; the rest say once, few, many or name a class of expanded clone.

TGTGCCAGTAGTAAGGACAGGGTGACTGGGACCCAGTACTTC,CASSKDRVTGTQYF,.,TRBD1,TRBV19,TRBJ2-5
TGTGCCAGCAGGAAGACTAGCGGGGGGCCCTACGAGCAGTACTTC,CASRKTSGGPYEQYF,.,TRBD2,TRBV11-2,TRBJ2-7
TGTGCCATCAGTGAGCAGGCCGGAGGGCATCAGCCCCAGCATTTT,CAISEQAGGHQPQHF,once,.,TRBV10-3,TRBJ1-5
TGTGCCAGTAGTACCGAGGGTTTTCGAGCTTTCTTT,CASSTEGFRAFF,few,.,TRBV19,TRBJ1-1
TGTGCCAGCAGCTTAGCGAGGGTTAACAATCAGCCCCAGCATTTT,CASSLARVNNQPQHF,.,.,TRBV7-2,TRBJ1-5
TGTGCCAGCAGCCCCCCAGGGCGGGGATCAAGCTACACCTTC,CASSPPGRGSSYTF,.,.,TRBV4-2,TRBJ1-2
TGCGCCAGCAGCCAACCATTGACTCCATTGACCCCCTACGAGCAGTACTTC,CASSQPLTPLTPYEQYF,.,.,TRBV4-1,TRBJ2-7
TGTGCCAGTAGCGACTATGGCTACACCTTC,CASSDYGYTF,.,.,TRBV19,TRBJ1-2
TGTGCCAGCTCACTAACTACAGGGGGCGCGCGGACTGAAGCTTTCTTT,CASSLTTGGARTEAFF,.,TRBD1,TRBV18,TRBJ1-1
TGTGCCAGCAGCCAAGGGGACAGGGATGGATTGTGGGAAGCTTTCTTT,CASSQGDRDGLWEAFF,.,TRBD1,TRBV4-2,TRBJ1-1
TGTGCCAGCAGATCAGGGGCTGGGGAGACCCAGTACTTC,CASRSGAGETQYF,.,.,TRBV6-5,TRBJ2-5
TGCGCCAGCACGACGGGGGGCTGGACCGGGGAGCTGTTTTTT,CASTTGGWTGELFF,.,.,TRBV5-1,TRBJ2-2
TGCGCCAGCAGTAGTGGGGACTCTAGCAATCAGCCCCAGCATTTT,CASSSGDSSNQPQHF,.,.,TRBV5-1,TRBJ1-5
TGTGCCACCCTCACCGGGACAGGGGTAAACTACAATGAGCAGTTCTTC,CATLTGTGVNYNEQFF,.,TRBD1,TRBV2,TRBJ2-1
TGTGCCAGCACCCCTGGACTAGCGGGGGGTATAGATACGCAGTATTTT,CASTPGLAGGIDTQYF,.,TRBD2,TRBV11-3,TRBJ2-3
TGCGCCAGCAGCCAAGTAGGGAGGGCTAACTATGGCTACACCTTC,CASSQVGRANYGYTF,.,.,TRBV4-1,TRBJ1-2
TGTGCCAGCAGCTTGAACAGAGAGACCCAGTACTTC,CASSLNRETQYF,once,.,TRBV5-5,TRBJ2-5
TGCAGCGTTGAAGATCCGGGGGTTGACACCATATATTTT,CSVEDPGVDTIYF,once,.,TRBV29-1,TRBJ1-3
TGTGCCAGCAGTGAAACCAGTTACGGCTACACCTTC,CASSETSYGYTF,.,.,TRBV2,TRBJ1-2
TGTGCCTGGGCCCGACAGACCAATCAGCCCCAGCATTTT,CAWARQTNQPQHF,.,.,TRBV30,TRBJ1-5
TGTGCCAGCAGCTTATCAGGTTCTAGCACAGATACGCAGTATTTT,CASSLSGSSTDTQYF,.,.,TRBV7-9,TRBJ2-3
TGCGCCAGCAGCTTGATCCGGAATGAGCAGTTCTTC,CASSLIRNEQFF,.,.,TRBV5-1,TRBJ2-1
TGTGCCAGCAGCATTACCGCGAGCCGAGGAGACACTGAAGCTTTCTTT,CASSITASRGDTEAFF,.,.,TRBV21-1,TRBJ1-1
TGTGCCAGCAGCCGAATAGCGGGACAGTCCTGGGACACAGATACGCAGTATTTT,CASSRIAGQSWDTDTQYF,.,.,TRBV2,TRBJ2-3
TGTGCCAGCAGTTACCCCGGGACTAGCGGACAAGAGACCCAGTACTTC,CASSYPGTSGQETQYF,.,TRBD2,TRBV6-5,TRBJ2-5
TGTGCCAGCAGTCCGGGGATAGGACAGGGATATGGCTACACCTTC,CASSPGIGQGYGYTF,once,TRBD1,TRBV6-5,TRBJ1-2
TGTGCCAGCAGCTTAGCGCTTAGGAGGGAGCAGTACTTC,CASSLALRREQYF,.,.,TRBV7-2,TRBJ2-7
TGCGCCAGCAGCCAGGTGGCGGGGGGACCCACCGGGGAGCTGTTTTTT,CASSQVAGGPTGELFF,.,TRBD2,TRBV5-1,TRBJ2-2
TGTGCCACCAGCCCAGCGGCAGGGGGCGGACAGCCCCAGTATTTT,CATSPAAGGGQPQYF,.,TRBD1,TRBV24-1,TRBJ2-3
TGTGCCAGCTCACCGGGACAGGAAGAGACCCAGTACTTC,CASSPGQEETQYF,.,TRBD1,TRBV18,TRBJ2-5
TGCGCCAGCAGCCAAGATCTAACTATCCAAGAGACCCAGTACTTC,CASSQDLTIQETQYF,once,.,TRBV4-1,TRBJ2-5
TGTGCCTGGAGCACAGGGGGCCCAGAGACCCAGTACTTC,CAWSTGGPETQYF,.,TRBD1,TRBV30,TRBJ2-5
TGTGCCAGCAGCGCGGGACAGGGGATGGATGGCTACACCTTC,CASSAGQGMDGYTF,.,TRBD1,TRBV7-2,TRBJ1-2
TGTGCCAGCAGCCTGGGGACTAGCGGGGGGGCACGTAATGAGCAGTTCTTC,CASSLGTSGGARNEQFF,.,TRBD2,TRBV5-4,TRBJ2-1
TGTGCCAGCAGTTACGGAGGGCCCTATGGCTACACCTTC,CASSYGGPYGYTF,.,.,TRBV6-5,TRBJ1-2
TGTGCCAGCAGGGAAGGGGCTTCAGAGACCCAGTACTTC,CASREGASETQYF,.,.,TRBV7-3,TRBJ2-5
TGTGCCAGCAGCTCACCCCCGGGTATGTGGGTGGAAAAACTGTTTTTT,CASSSPPGMWVEKLFF,few,.,TRBV11-2,TRBJ1-4
TGTGCCACCAGCAGAGCTGGCAGGGTCACAACTAATGAAAAACTGTTTTTT,CATSRAGRVTTNEKLFF,.,.,TRBV15,TRBJ1-4
TGTGCCAGCCGGGTTAGCAATCAGCCCCAGCATTTT,CASRVSNQPQHF,once,.,TRBV28,TRBJ1-5
TGTGCCACCCGGACAGACTATGGCTACACCTTC,CATRTDYGYTF,.,.,TRBV28,TRBJ1-2
TGCGCCAGCAGCGTTAGCAGTAAGTGGGAGACCCAGTACTTC,CASSVSSKWETQYF,few,.,TRBV5-1,TRBJ2-5
TGTGCCAGCAGCTTAAGAGGAGGGATGAACACTGAAGCTTTCTTT,CASSLRGGMNTEAFF,.,.,TRBV11-2,TRBJ1-1
TGTGCCAGCAGCTTGGGACTAGCGGGGCCCCTCGTCGATACGCAGTATTTT,CASSLGLAGPLVDTQYF,.,TRBD2,TRBV7-6,TRBJ2-3
TGTGCCAGCAGCTTAGGCCTTTGGGACAGGGAAAACGAGCAGTACTTC,CASSLGLWDRENEQYF,once,TRBD1,TRBV7-8,TRBJ2-7
TGTGCCAGCAGCTTAGGGGACACAAGACAAGAGACCCAGTACTTC,CASSLGDTRQETQYF,few,.,TRBV7-9,TRBJ2-5
TGTGCCACCTCGTCTTTTGGCTTAGAGACCCAGTACTTC,CATSSFGLETQYF,once,.,TRBV18,TRBJ2-5
TGCGCCAGCAGCCAAGAAGGCAGGCAAGGAAAAGGCTACACCTTC,CASSQEGRQGKGYTF,.,.,TRBV4-1,TRBJ1-2
TGTGCCAGCGAGAGTCGTTTAACAGATACGCAGTATTTT,CASESRLTDTQYF,.,.,TRBV2,TRBJ2-3
TGTGCCAGCAGCCAGGACAGGGTCAAAGGGGGTGAGCAGTTCTTC,CASSQDRVKGGEQFF,once,TRBD1,TRBV3-1/TRBV3-2,TRBJ2-1
TGCGCCAGCAGCCCCGGACACCTCCGAGGAACTGAAAAACTGTTTTTT,CASSPGHLRGTEKLFF,.,.,TRBV5-1,TRBJ1-4
TGTGCCAGCAGCCTGGGACACGTTAATTCACCCCTCCACTTT,CASSLGHVNSPLHF,.,.,TRBV3-1/TRBV3-2,TRBJ1-6
TGTGCCAGCTCACCACCGGACAGGGTCTATGGCTACACCTTC,CASSPPDRVYGYTF,once,TRBD1,TRBV18,TRBJ1-2